What follows is one T cell receptor beta chain and its context. Its antigen is unknown. This entry belongs to a study of chemoradiotherapy in HPV16-positive cancers. Study-wide findings and caveats: The functional HPV-specific definition rests on just a couple of HPV16-positive patients. During treatment, candidate HPV-specific clones and E7-related motifs expanded in tumor.

The CDR3 is 18 amino acids. Method: immunoSEQ multiplex PCR; TCRdb's copy keeps in-frame clones and lacks some. The repertoire has thousands of clones, over 75% of them found once; the top ten carry roughly 20%. The TCR was taken from a human donor with HPV-associated anogenital cancer. The sample in question was tumor tissue, obtained from a patient who underwent chemoradiotherapy. The rearrangement uses TRBV21-1 and TRBJ1-3; TRBD1, the table's D call, lacks a check against the DNA. TRBV21-1 is a listed pseudogene. Here the CDR3 reads CASSNRDKLRGTGNTIYF. The CDR3 bases are TGTGCCAGCAGCAATCGAGACAAACTCAGGGGTACCGGAAACACCATATATTTT.